The 5 T cell receptor beta chains below all came from one sample that was sequenced in a study of technical replicates of blood from a handful of donors. The method was immunoSEQ multiplex PCR; TCRdb's version includes in-frame clones alone and lacks a portion of them. The data contain about 99,000 clones, 95% of them singletons. Sequencing was performed on T cells isolated from PBMCs. These receptors all stem from a human donor in good health.

The chain joins TRBV7-9 to TRBJ1-6, with D uncertain. The CDR3 sequence is 11 residues long. Germline V gene sequence: CDR1 SEHNR, CDR2 FQNEAQ (reference sequence). Trimming shortened V by 7 bases and J by 14 bases, and 12 bases separated the two germline ends. The CDR3 coding sequence is TGTGCCAGCACAGCGGACGGAGCCCTCCACTTT. Its protein is CASTADGALHF.

The J gene is TRBJ2-1, the V gene TRBV10-2, with a tentative D call TRBD1 (8 bases). Per the germline V gene, CDR1 is WSHSY and CDR2 is SAAADI. The V end was cut by 6 bases, the J end by 7 bases, with 13 bases between. The CDR3 covers 13 residues. CDR3 region: CASSGQGGNEQFF. CDR3 sequence (DNA): TGCGCCAGCAGCGGACAGGGAGGGAATGAGCAGTTCTTC.

With respect to this clone: This specimen includes other DNA sequences encoding the same CDR3. This sequence joins TRBV5-4 and TRBJ1-2, with D possibly matching TRBD1 (5 bases). V was pared by 2 bases and J by 4 bases, with 6 bases between. This CDR3 contains 12 residues. The germline gives CDR1 SGHNT, CDR2 YYREEE (reference sequence). This CDR3 is CASSLDSYGYTF. CDR3 nucleotide sequence: TGTGCCAGCAGCTTAGACAGCTATGGCTACACCTTC.

The V and J genes are TRBV2 and TRBJ1-1; D gene ambiguous. Germline V gives CDR1 SNHLY, CDR2 FYNNEI. With 4 bases removed from V and 0 bases from J, the gap between germline ends came to 9 bases. CDR3 length equals 14 residues. In nucleotides, the CDR3 is TGTGCCAGCAGTGGAAGAGACATGAACACTGAAGCTTTCTTT. As protein: CASSGRDMNTEAFF.

The chain links TRBV6-1 to TRBJ2-2; the D gene is possibly TRBD2 (7 bases). The length of the CDR3 is 16 residues. Deletions cut 3 bases from V and 6 bases from J, with 17 bases between. Germline lookup yields CDR1 MNHNS and CDR2 SASEGT. CDR3 in DNA: TGTGCCAGCAGTGACGCTAGCGGAGGGGGTTCCGGGGAGCTGTTTTTT. Protein sequence: CASSDASGGGSGELFF.